A single sample is the source of the 8 T cell receptor beta chains below, sequenced in a study of blood T cell repertoires in COVID-19. Clones were read by immunoSEQ multiplex PCR, and TCRdb kept only the in-frame ones, dropping some. The sample consists of approximately 310,000 clones, about nine tenths of them appearing once. Sequenced input: PBMCs or T cells enriched from blood (not recorded which). The receptors stem from a man in his sixties who had recovered from COVID-19.

The chain is built from TRBV18 and TRBJ2-7; TRBD2 matches at 13 bases. CDR3 length: 15 amino acids. With 3 bases clipped from V and 7 bases from J, the junction kept 6 bases outside the gene matches. Germline assignment: CDR1 KGHSH and CDR2 LQKENI. The CDR3 is CASSPDRLAGGEQYF. In nucleotides, the CDR3 is TGTGCCAGCTCACCCGACAGACTAGCGGGAGGTGAGCAGTACTTC. Full variable domain (outside the CDR3, taken from reference TRBV18 and TRBJ2-7): NAGVMQNPRHLVRRRGQEARLRCSPMKGHSHVYWYRQLPEEGLKFMVYLQKENIIDESGMPKERFSAEFPKEGPSILRIQQVVRGDSAAYFCASSPDRLAGGEQYFGPGTRLTVT.

The V gene is TRBV23-1, the J gene TRBJ2-3; TRBD2 matches 12 bases. TRBV23-1 is marked as an open reading frame, function uncertain. CDR3 length: 18 residues. V lost 0 bases to trimming and J lost 6 bases; unmatched junction nucleotides: 10. CDR3 sequence reads: CASSQSNLAGGPADTQYF. The CDR3 DNA is TGCGCCAGCAGTCAATCGAACCTAGCGGGAGGGCCAGCGGATACGCAGTATTTT.

This chain connects TRBV5-5 to TRBJ2-3, with D maybe TRBD2 (5 bases). Trimming cost V 0 bases and J 0 bases, with 8 bases left between them. The germline CDR1 and CDR2 sequences are SGHKS and YYEKEE (reference sequence). The CDR3 is made up of 15 amino acids. The CDR3 sequence is CASSLGRVSTDTQYF. CDR3 nucleotide sequence: TGTGCCAGCAGCTTGGGGCGGGTTAGCACAGATACGCAGTATTTT. Based on the CDR3 plus reference TRBV5-5 and TRBJ2-3, the full variable domain is DAGVTQSPTHLIKTRGQQVTLRCSPISGHKSVSWYQQVLGQGPQFIFQYYEKEERGRGNFPDRFSARQFPNYSSELNVNALLLGDSALYLCASSLGRVSTDTQYFGPGTRLTVL.

The J gene is TRBJ2-3, the V gene TRBV24-1; 11 bases align to TRBD2. CDR3 length: 18 residues. With 0 bases clipped from V and 0 bases from J, the junction kept 4 bases outside the gene matches. Germline V gives CDR1 KGHDR, CDR2 SFDVKD. The CDR3 reads CATSDLSWTSGSTDTQYF. CDR3 in DNA: TGTGCCACCAGTGATTTGTCGTGGACTAGCGGGAGCACAGATACGCAGTATTTT.

The chain couples TRBV9 to TRBJ1-3; the D is unclear. V was clipped by 4 bases and J by 0 bases, with 14 bases between them. The CDR3 length is 16 residues. Germline V gene data show CDR1 as SGDLS and CDR2 as YYNGEE. CDR3 DNA: TGTGCCAGCAGCCCCCGTTCCGCGCTCTCTGGAAACACCATATATTTT. Translation gives CASSPRSALSGNTIYF.

This CDR3 reads CASSLVGSGEKLFF. CDR3 DNA sequence: TGCGCCAGCAGCTTGGTTGGGTCCGGGGAAAAACTGTTTTTT. The chain joins TRBV5-1 to TRBJ1-4, with D unresolved. Germline V gene lookup returns CDR1 SGHRS and CDR2 YFSETQ. The CDR3 loop spans 14 amino acids. V shed 0 bases and J shed 8 bases, with 11 bases lying between them.

The rearrangement joins TRBV11-3 to TRBJ1-2; D not certain. The CDR3 is 14 residues long. The germline V and J ends were trimmed by 5 bases and 1 base, with 11 bases remaining between them. From germline, CDR1 is SGHNT and CDR2 YENEEA. CDR3 in DNA: TGTGCCAGCAGCCGCCGGGGTTTTAACTATGGCTACACCTTC. Its translation is CASSRRGFNYGYTF.

The chain has TRBV5-1 and TRBJ1-2, with D possibly TRBD1 on 6 matching bases. Germline V lookup: CDR1 SGHRS, CDR2 YFSETQ. V lost 0 bases and J lost 4, with 13 bases in between. This CDR3 contains 15 residues. The CDR3 spells CASSLVEQGSYGYTF. The CDR3 DNA is TGCGCCAGCAGCTTGGTGGAGCAGGGGAGCTATGGCTACACCTTC.